The rows below give T cell receptor beta chains drawn from one sample of a study of blood T cell repertoires in COVID-19. Only in-frame clones appear in the TCRdb table, and some are missing; sequencing was by immunoSEQ multiplex PCR. The table lists 100,000 to 150,000 clones, over 75% of them singletons. Input material: peripheral blood. Every receptor here comes from an elderly woman with acute or convalescent COVID-19. Both conserved end residues are part of each CDR3. D genes are given only for firm matches. The size field is filled for only some rows; it gives once, few, many or a size class.

clone_size	d_call	v_call	j_call	cdr3_aa	cdr3_nt
NA	TRBD2	TRBV11-3	TRBJ2-1	CASSLAGGYNEQFF	TGTGCCAGCAGCTTAGCGGGAGGGTACAATGAGCAGTTCTTC
few	NA	TRBV19	TRBJ2-7	CASSTRDFTEQYF	TGTGCCAGTTCGACCCGGGACTTTACGGAGCAGTACTTC
NA	NA	TRBV18	TRBJ1-6	CASSPPGRDSPLHF	TGTGCCAGCTCACCACCTGGGAGGGATTCGCCCCTCCACTTT
NA	TRBD1	TRBV12-5	TRBJ2-3	CASGPGTANTDTQYF	TGTGCTAGTGGTCCCGGGACAGCGAACACAGATACGCAGTATTTT
NA	TRBD1	TRBV18	TRBJ1-2	CASSPTGTGEGYTF	TGTGCCAGCTCACCGACCGGGACAGGGGAGGGCTACACCTTC
NA	NA	TRBV29-1	TRBJ1-1	CSVVNGGPNTEAFF	TGCAGCGTTGTAAATGGTGGGCCGAACACTGAAGCTTTCTTT
NA	NA	TRBV4-2	TRBJ1-6	CASSPHGAYNSPLHF	TGTGCCAGCAGCCCACACGGGGCCTATAATTCACCCCTCCACTTT
NA	TRBD2	TRBV3-1/TRBV3-2	TRBJ2-7	CASSRTRGGGSYEQYF	TGTGCCAGCAGCCGAACTCGTGGGGGAGGGTCTTACGAGCAGTACTTC
NA	NA	TRBV27	TRBJ2-2	CASSLWPGGYSSTGELFF	TGTGCCAGCAGTTTATGGCCAGGGGGGTACTCGAGCACCGGGGAGCTGTTTTTT
NA	TRBD1	TRBV5-1	TRBJ1-3	CASSEGQRNTIYF	TGCGCCAGCAGCGAGGGACAGAGAAACACCATATATTTT
once	TRBD2	TRBV4-1	TRBJ2-5	CASGRSRLAGEETQYF	TGCGCCAGCGGCCGGAGCAGACTAGCCGGGGAGGAGACCCAGTACTTC
NA	NA	TRBV18	TRBJ1-2	CASSPDREYGYTF	TGTGCCAGCTCACCAGACAGAGAATATGGCTACACCTTC
NA	NA	TRBV6-1	TRBJ1-5	CASSEVGGIEQPQHF	TGTGCCAGCAGTGAAGTAGGAGGGATCGAACAGCCCCAGCATTTT
once	NA	TRBV2	TRBJ2-7	CASSAGSRYEQYF	TGTGCCAGCAGTGCTGGCTCGAGGTACGAGCAGTACTTC
NA	TRBD1	TRBV6-5	TRBJ2-3	CASRGQGGSTDTQYF	TGTGCCAGCAGAGGACAGGGTGGAAGCACAGATACGCAGTATTTT
NA	NA	TRBV3-1/TRBV3-2	TRBJ1-2	CASSQGGEYGYTF	TGTGCCAGCAGCCAAGGGGGGGAGTACGGCTACACCTTC
NA	TRBD1	TRBV7-2	TRBJ2-5	CASSTRRTGGWKTQYF	TGTGCCAGCAGCACCCGGCGGACAGGGGGCTGGAAGACCCAGTACTTC
NA	NA	TRBV27	TRBJ1-1	CASSHRQKNTEAFF	TGTGCCAGCAGTCATCGACAGAAGAACACTGAAGCTTTCTTT
NA	NA	TRBV19	TRBJ1-4	CASSIQGRTNEKLFF	TGTGCCAGTAGTATACAGGGAAGAACTAATGAAAAACTGTTTTTT
NA	TRBD1	TRBV7-6	TRBJ1-2	CASSASPGTGNYGYTF	TGTGCCAGCAGCGCCTCTCCTGGGACAGGGAACTATGGCTACACCTTC
NA	NA	TRBV5-1	TRBJ2-3	CASSFSGSTDTQYF	TGCGCCAGCAGCTTCAGCGGGAGCACAGATACGCAGTATTTT
few	TRBD1	TRBV3-1/TRBV3-2	TRBJ1-5	CASGDRGGYSNQPQHF	TGTGCCAGCGGGGACAGGGGTGGGTATAGCAATCAGCCCCAGCATTTT
NA	NA	TRBV21-1	TRBJ2-3	CASSNGERWRTGVGGTDTQYF	TGTGCCAGCAGCAATGGGGAAAGGTGGAGAACCGGGGTGGGAGGCACAGATACGCAGTATTTT
NA	TRBD1	TRBV12-3/TRBV12-4	TRBJ1-6	CASSRGQGRPLHF	TGTGCCAGCAGTCGTGGACAGGGAAGACCCCTCCACTTT
NA	NA	TRBV5-4	TRBJ1-1	CASSPMGQPEAFF	TGTGCCAGCAGCCCTATGGGGCAGCCTGAAGCTTTCTTT
few	NA	TRBV10-3	TRBJ1-2	CAISEPAEYGYTF	TGTGCCATCAGTGAACCGGCGGAGTACGGCTACACCTTC
NA	NA	TRBV3-1/TRBV3-2	TRBJ1-2	CASRPSGGGGYGYTF	TGTGCCAGCAGACCTTCTGGTGGGGGCGGCTATGGCTACACCTTC
NA	NA	TRBV4-3	TRBJ2-5	CASSQAEVLTQYF	TGCGCCAGCAGCCAAGCGGAGGTGCTAACCCAGTACTTC
NA	TRBD1	TRBV5-1	TRBJ2-7	CASSLPGQGIKQYF	TGCGCCAGCAGCTTGCCGGGACAGGGCATCAAGCAGTACTTC
NA	NA	TRBV12-5	TRBJ2-7	CASGLAGEYEQYF	TGTGCTAGTGGTTTAGCCGGGGAGTACGAGCAGTACTTC